Listed here are 17 T cell receptor beta chains from one sample, sequenced in a study of sequential checkpoint blockade in melanoma. Clones were read by immunoSEQ multiplex PCR, and TCRdb kept only the in-frame ones, dropping some. The sample lists over 15,000 clones, roughly 80% occurring once. Regarding treatment: randomized to nivolumab then ipilimumab (arm A) or the reverse (arm B). This specimen consisted of CD8+ T cells sorted from blood (inferred from file names), obtained from a patient given nivolumab and ipilimumab in sequence. The receptors derive from a human donor with melanoma.

This chain joins TRBV7-9 and TRBJ2-7; maybe TRBD1 (6 bases). V lost 6 bases and J 5 bases, leaving 11 bases between the germline ends. The CDR3 is 12 amino acids. Germline assignment: CDR1 SEHNR and CDR2 FQNEAQ (reference sequence). CDR3 amino acids: CASRAGVDEQYF. For the CDR3, the DNA is TGTGCCAGCAGGGCAGGGGTCGACGAGCAGTACTTC.

V and J are TRBV27 and TRBJ1-2, with D tentatively TRBD1 (5 bases). V shed 5 bases and J shed 4 bases, with 14 bases lying between them. Per the germline V gene, CDR1 is MNHEY and CDR2 is SMNVEV (reference sequence). This CDR3 has 14 residues. The CDR3 protein is CASSPGGGGYGYTF. Here the CDR3 DNA reads TGTGCCAGCAGTCCCGGGGGAGGCGGCTATGGCTACACCTTC.

This chain links TRBV4-3 with TRBJ2-7; perhaps TRBD2 as D (5 bases). The CDR3 runs to 16 residues. Germline V gene sequence: CDR1 LGHNA, CDR2 YSLEER. V dropped 0 bases and J dropped 1 base, with 13 bases sitting between them. This CDR3 is CASSQDSEVYSYEQYF. The DNA of the CDR3 is TGCGCCAGCAGCCAAGACTCGGAGGTGTATTCCTACGAGCAGTACTTC.

The rearrangement uses TRBV2 and TRBJ2-5, with D possibly matching TRBD1 (6 bases). The DNA end lines up better with TRBJ2-7; the J call may be wrong. Germline CDR1 is SNHLY and CDR2 is FYNNEI. This CDR3 region has 14 residues. This CDR3 reads CASSERDTTYEQYF. The DNA of the CDR3 is TGTGCCAGCAGTGAACGGGACACAACCTACGAGCAGTACTTC.

The CDR3 DNA reads as TGTGCCAGCAGTTACTCGGGGGGACTCGCTTTCTTT. Its translation is CASSYSGGLAFF. The J gene is TRBJ1-1, the V gene TRBV6-5, with D perhaps TRBD1 (5 bases). With 0 bases removed from V and 11 bases from J, the gap between germline ends came to 10 bases. The CDR3 is 12 amino acids. Germline CDR1 MNHEY, CDR2 SVGAGI.

V and J are TRBV27 and TRBJ1-2; 8 positions match TRBD1. V lost 4 bases and J lost 3; bases outside the gene matches: 4. Germline loops: CDR1 MNHEY, CDR2 SMNVEV (reference sequence). This CDR3 spans 14 amino acids. The DNA of the CDR3 is TGTGCCAGCAGTTCAGGGGGCGCTGACTATGGCTACACCTTC. Translating it yields CASSSGGADYGYTF.

This chain connects TRBV7-2 to TRBJ1-6; D might be TRBD1 (5 bases). Trimming stripped 5 bases from V and 0 bases from J, with 17 bases between. The CDR3 has 18 amino acids. Germline lookup yields CDR1 SGHTA and CDR2 FQGNSA. The CDR3 coding sequence is TGTGCCAGCAGCCGGATGCAGGGTATAGTCTCCTATAATTCACCCCTCCACTTT. Translation gives CASSRMQGIVSYNSPLHF.

The chain employs TRBV6-5 and TRBJ1-2; D is possibly TRBD1 (5 bases). The CDR3 runs to 13 residues. V lost 6 bases and J lost 6, with 14 bases in between. Germline V gives CDR1 MNHEY, CDR2 SVGAGI. The CDR3 DNA is TGTGCCAGCAGCTCCCGTTGGGGGGATGGCTACACCTTC. It encodes CASSSRWGDGYTF.

V and J are TRBV7-9 and TRBJ1-4, with TRBD1 identical over 8 bases. Trimming removed 2 bases from V and 7 bases from J; junction bases left unmatched: 6. The CDR3 sequence is 15 residues long. The V gene's germline CDR1 is SEHNR and CDR2 FQNEAQ (reference sequence). CDR3 sequence (DNA): TGTGCCAGCAGCTTACAGGGGGCTACGGGTGAAAAACTGTTTTTT. It encodes CASSLQGATGEKLFF.

V is TRBV5-4 and J is TRBJ1-2; D is ambiguous. CDR1 is SGHNT and CDR2 is YYREEE in the germline V gene (reference sequence). Deletions cut 0 bases from V and 5 bases from J, with 5 bases between. The CDR3 is 12 amino acids. The CDR3 nucleotides are TGTGCCAGCAGCTTGGACGGGTATGGCTACACCTTC. It codes for CASSLDGYGYTF.

This chain uses TRBV19 with TRBJ1-1, with D unclear. The CDR3 contains 14 residues. The germline CDR1 and CDR2 sequences are LNHDA and SQIVND (reference sequence). The ends were cut back, 3 bases at V and 0 bases at J, with 8 bases in the middle. CDR3 bases: TGTGCCAGTAGTATCCCAGGCATGAACACTGAAGCTTTCTTT. Residues: CASSIPGMNTEAFF.

A few counts support this clone. The chain links TRBV5-4 to TRBJ1-5, with no clear D. The CDR3 contains 13 residues. The V gene's germline CDR1 is SGHNT and CDR2 YYREEE (reference sequence). V was clipped by 4 bases and J by 0 bases, with 5 bases between them. Written as DNA, the CDR3 is TGTGCCAGCAGCCCCAATAGCAATCAGCCCCAGCATTTT. Translating gives CASSPNSNQPQHF.

This clone rates as medium-sized. V usage is TRBV5-5 and J usage is TRBJ1-2; the match to TRBD1 covers 9 bases. Trimming cost V 3 bases and J 1 base; bases outside gene matches: 7. Germline assignment: CDR1 SGHKS and CDR2 YYEKEE (reference sequence). The CDR3 runs 16 residues. CDR3 coding DNA: TGTGCCAGCAGCTCGACAGGGGGACACTATAACTATGGCTACACCTTC. It codes for CASSSTGGHYNYGYTF.

This sequence joins TRBV29-1 and TRBJ1-5; 7 bases align to TRBD1. Germline V gene lookup returns CDR1 SQVTM and CDR2 ANQGSEA. The ends lost 4 bases at V and 2 bases at J; junction bases unmatched: 2. The CDR3 is 13 residues long. The CDR3 nucleotides are TGCAGCGTTGGAGACAGGGGCAATCAGCCCCAGCATTTT. Its translation is CSVGDRGNQPQHF.

The rearrangement links TRBV6-1 to TRBJ2-7; 7 bases agree with TRBD2. J was trimmed by 5 bases and V by 1 base; bases with no gene match: 8. This CDR3 has 15 amino acids. From germline, CDR1 is MNHNS and CDR2 SASEGT. CDR3 in DNA: TGTGCCAGCAGTGAAGTAGCGGGTGCCCCTCACGAGCAGTACTTC. Protein product: CASSEVAGAPHEQYF.

The chain has TRBV28 and TRBJ2-7, with D uncertain. This CDR3 has 14 amino acids. The V end lost 3 bases, the J end lost 0 bases, and 9 bases lay between the germline ends. Per the germline V gene, CDR1 is MDHEN and CDR2 is SYDVKM. This CDR3 is CASSFPDNSYEQYF. In nucleotides, the CDR3 is TGTGCCAGCAGTTTTCCTGACAACTCCTACGAGCAGTACTTC.

The V gene is TRBV4-1, the J gene TRBJ2-7; 12 bases line up with TRBD2. Germline V gene data show CDR1 as MGHRA and CDR2 as YSYEKL. The J segment lost 4 bases and the V segment lost 1 base, leaving 2 bases of the junction unmatched. This CDR3 region has 15 residues. The CDR3 DNA reads TGCGCCAGCAGCCAAGGTGGACTAGCGGGGTACGAGCAGTACTTC. This sequence encodes CASSQGGLAGYEQYF.